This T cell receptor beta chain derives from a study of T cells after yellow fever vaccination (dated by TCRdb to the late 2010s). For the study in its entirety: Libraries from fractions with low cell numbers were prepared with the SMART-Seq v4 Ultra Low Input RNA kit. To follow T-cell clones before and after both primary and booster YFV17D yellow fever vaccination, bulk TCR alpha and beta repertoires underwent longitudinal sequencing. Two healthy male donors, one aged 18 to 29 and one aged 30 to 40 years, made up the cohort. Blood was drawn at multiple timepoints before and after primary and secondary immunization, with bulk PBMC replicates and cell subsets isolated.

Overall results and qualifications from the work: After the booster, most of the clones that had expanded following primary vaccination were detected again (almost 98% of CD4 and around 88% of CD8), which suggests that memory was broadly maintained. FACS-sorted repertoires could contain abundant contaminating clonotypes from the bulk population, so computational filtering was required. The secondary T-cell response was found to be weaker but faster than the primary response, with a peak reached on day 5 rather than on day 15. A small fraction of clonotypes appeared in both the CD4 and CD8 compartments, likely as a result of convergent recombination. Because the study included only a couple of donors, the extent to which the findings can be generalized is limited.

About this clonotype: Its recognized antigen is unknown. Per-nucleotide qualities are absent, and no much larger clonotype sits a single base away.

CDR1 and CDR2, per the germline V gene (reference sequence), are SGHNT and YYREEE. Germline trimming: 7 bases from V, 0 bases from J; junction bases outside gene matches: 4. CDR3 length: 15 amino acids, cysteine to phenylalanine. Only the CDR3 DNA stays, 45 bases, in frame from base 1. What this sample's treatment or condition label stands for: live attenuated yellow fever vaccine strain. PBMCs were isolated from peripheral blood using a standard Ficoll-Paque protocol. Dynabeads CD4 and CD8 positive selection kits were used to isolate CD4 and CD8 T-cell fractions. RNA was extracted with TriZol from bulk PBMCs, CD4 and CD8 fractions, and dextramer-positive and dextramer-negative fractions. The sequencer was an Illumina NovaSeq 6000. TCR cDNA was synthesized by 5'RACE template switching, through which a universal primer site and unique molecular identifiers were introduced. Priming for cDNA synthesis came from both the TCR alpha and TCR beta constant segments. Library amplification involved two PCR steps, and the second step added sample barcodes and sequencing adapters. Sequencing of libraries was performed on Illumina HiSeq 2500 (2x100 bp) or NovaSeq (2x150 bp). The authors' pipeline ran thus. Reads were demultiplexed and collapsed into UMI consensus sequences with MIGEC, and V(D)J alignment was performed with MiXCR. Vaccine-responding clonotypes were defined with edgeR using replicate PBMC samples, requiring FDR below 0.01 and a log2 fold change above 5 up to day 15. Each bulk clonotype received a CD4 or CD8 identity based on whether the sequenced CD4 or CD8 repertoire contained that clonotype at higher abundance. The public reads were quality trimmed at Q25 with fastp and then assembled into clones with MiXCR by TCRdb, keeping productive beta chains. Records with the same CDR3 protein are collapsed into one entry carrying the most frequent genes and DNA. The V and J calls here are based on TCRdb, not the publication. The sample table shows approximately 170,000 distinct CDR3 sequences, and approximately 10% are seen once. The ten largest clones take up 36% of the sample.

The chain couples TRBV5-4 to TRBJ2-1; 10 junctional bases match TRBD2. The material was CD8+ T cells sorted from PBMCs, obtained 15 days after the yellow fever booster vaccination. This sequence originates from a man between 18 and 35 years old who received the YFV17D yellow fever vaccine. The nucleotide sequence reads TGTGCCAGCCTTAGCGGGGGGCACTCCTACAATGAGCAGTTCTTC. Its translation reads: CASLSGGHSYNEQFF.